Each of the 22 T cell receptor beta chains below was sequenced from the same sample in a study of naive and memory T cell subsets. Their cognate antigens are unknown. Study results and caveats: Possibly reflecting memory cells re-expressing CD45RA, a few larger clonotypes occurred in naive repertoires, especially CD8.

Both TRBC1 and TRBC2 were covered by a beta constant-region primer of two equimolar oligonucleotides. Ligated cDNA was amplified by four rounds of PCR with nested alpha and beta constant-region primers and SP2. TCRdb re-called the UMI-ligation and nested PCR reads with MiXCR, one entry per CDR3 protein. Among over 110,000 distinct CDR3 sequences, 15% to 20% were seen once, and the ten largest hold about 0.6%. The sequenced sample was naive CD8+ T cells from blood. These receptor sequences come from a human donor in good health.

The V and J genes are TRBV12-3 or TRBV12-4 and TRBJ2-1; no firm D call. This CDR3 region has 13 residues. Trimming took 6 bases from V and 5 from J, leaving 11 bases between them. CDR3 sequence (DNA): TGTGCCAGCAGCCCAGCTTTAGACAATGAGCAGTTCTTC. Amino acids: CASSPALDNEQFF.

This clonotype was detected many times. The chain joins TRBV7-6 to TRBJ2-5, with 8 bases identical to TRBD2. CDR1 SGHVS and CDR2 FNYEAQ come from the germline V gene. The CDR3 spans 19 residues. V dropped 5 bases and J dropped 5; count of bases not matched to a gene: 22. Here the CDR3 reads CASSATRPREAGDFETQYF. The CDR3 DNA sequence: TGTGCCAGCAGCGCCACGAGGCCGAGGGAAGCGGGAGACTTTGAGACCCAGTACTTC.

This sequence joins TRBV27 and TRBJ2-3, with D hard to call. Trimming pared 3 bases from V and 0 bases from J, leaving 7 bases between. The CDR3 has 14 amino acids. Germline loops: CDR1 MNHEY, CDR2 SMNVEV (reference sequence). The CDR3 loop is CASSFLSSTDTQYF. The CDR3 DNA reads as TGTGCCAGCAGTTTCCTCTCTAGCACAGATACGCAGTATTTT.

This clonotype was seen a few times. The chain recombines TRBV27 with TRBJ2-7, with TRBD2 identical over 11 bases. Germline CDR1 and CDR2: MNHEY and SMNVEV (reference sequence). The CDR3 totals 15 residues. Trimming cost V 4 bases and J 4 bases; bases outside gene matches: 6. CDR3 protein: CASSSVAGGWYEQYF. The CDR3 DNA follows: TGTGCCAGCAGTTCTGTAGCGGGAGGGTGGTACGAGCAGTACTTC.

This clonotype turned up a few times. The rearrangement uses TRBV7-9 and TRBJ2-5, with D unclear. From germline, CDR1 is SEHNR and CDR2 FQNEAQ (reference sequence). This CDR3 region has 13 residues. V was shortened by 1 base and J by 5 bases, with 8 bases between the two germline ends. The CDR3 nucleotides read TGTGCCAGCAGCTTAGGTTTCGGGGAGACCCAGTACTTC. It yields the protein CASSLGFGETQYF.

The CDR3 loop is CSVELGDSGYEQYF. In DNA form, the CDR3 reads TGCAGCGTTGAACTCGGGGATAGCGGATACGAGCAGTACTTC. The chain uses TRBV29-1 and TRBJ2-7, with a possible D match to TRBD2 (6 bases). This CDR3 has 14 residues. Per germline, CDR1 SQVTM and CDR2 ANQGSEA. The V end was cut by 2 bases, the J end by 4 bases, with 15 bases between.

This clonotype was observed a few times. The rearrangement joins TRBV12-3 or TRBV12-4 to TRBJ2-5; D is perhaps TRBD1 (5 bases). Trimming stripped 6 bases from V and 7 bases from J, with 15 bases between. This CDR3 spans 13 amino acids. CDR3 nucleotide sequence: TGTGCCAGCAGCACTACTTCCAGGGTGACCCAGTACTTC. Its protein is CASSTTSRVTQYF.

This chain links TRBV2 with TRBJ2-3, with a tentative D call TRBD1 (6 bases). CDR3 size: 19 residues. Germline CDR1 SNHLY, CDR2 FYNNEI. The V end lost 3 bases, the J end lost 2 bases, and 24 bases lay between the germline ends. CDR3 protein: CASSDWVTEQGDDTDTQYF. CDR3 in DNA: TGTGCCAGCAGTGATTGGGTCACCGAACAGGGCGACGACACAGATACGCAGTATTTT.

This clonotype was seen a handful of times. The rearrangement uses TRBV15 and TRBJ1-2; 8 bases are shared with TRBD1. The CDR3 is 14 amino acids. CDR1 and CDR2 from the germline V gene are LNHNV and YYDKDF (reference sequence). The junction had 10 bases not matched to a gene; V was cut back by 5 bases and J by 8 bases. The DNA of the CDR3 is TGTGCCACCAGCGGAGGACCGACAGGGGACGGCTACACCTTC. It is translated as CATSGGPTGDGYTF.

The chain joins TRBV6-5 to TRBJ2-7; weak D call: TRBD2 (5 bases). This CDR3 spans 14 amino acids. CDR1 and CDR2 from the germline V gene are MNHEY and SVGAGI. Trimming stripped 5 bases from V and 0 bases from J, with 11 bases between. The CDR3 sequence: CASSQGLLSYEQYF. The CDR3, as DNA: TGTGCCAGCAGTCAAGGACTCCTCTCCTACGAGCAGTACTTC.

V gene TRBV12-3 or TRBV12-4 combines with J gene TRBJ2-1; D unresolved. Trimming cost V 6 bases and J 8 bases, with 11 bases left between them. The CDR3 is 12 amino acids. The CDR3 nucleotides are TGTGCCAGCAGCTATCTAGTCGATGAGCAGTTCTTC. Translated, it gives CASSYLVDEQFF.

The CDR3 here is CASTGRSYNEQFF. CDR3 DNA sequence: TGTGCCAGTACAGGGAGGTCCTACAATGAGCAGTTCTTC. The V gene is TRBV3-1, the J gene TRBJ2-1; D assignment may be TRBD1 or TRBD2 (6 bases each). V was clipped by 9 bases and J by 1 base, with 10 bases between them. This CDR3 has 13 residues. Germline lookup yields CDR1 LGHDT and CDR2 YNNKEL (reference sequence).

This clonotype turned up a few times. This chain connects TRBV6-5 to TRBJ2-7; possibly TRBD1 for D (5 bases). In germline, CDR1 is MNHEY, CDR2 SVGAGI. The CDR3 extends over 14 amino acids. Trimming removed 6 bases from V and 7 bases from J, with 19 bases in between. Here the CDR3 reads CASSQSPGPGEQYF. The CDR3 DNA sequence: TGTGCCAGCAGCCAATCCCCCGGACCAGGGGAGCAGTACTTC.

There are a few counts of this clonotype. This sequence joins TRBV28 and TRBJ1-5; no clear D gene. CDR1 MDHEN and CDR2 SYDVKM come from the germline V gene. CDR3 length equals 14 residues. V was pared by 2 bases and J by 3 bases, with 8 bases between. The CDR3 reads CASSLRGNNQPQHF. The CDR3 DNA follows: TGTGCCAGCAGTTTAAGAGGGAACAATCAGCCCCAGCATTTT.

The chain recombines TRBV6-5 with TRBJ1-1; the match to TRBD1 covers 10 bases. With V trimmed by 6 bases and J by 5 bases, 6 bases remained unmatched. Germline lookup yields CDR1 MNHEY and CDR2 SVGAGI. This CDR3 has 14 amino acids. The CDR3 reads CASSPTGGLTEAFF. The CDR3 bases are TGTGCCAGCAGCCCGACAGGGGGCTTGACTGAAGCTTTCTTT.

A few counts support this clonotype. This chain links TRBV19 with TRBJ2-1; D gene ambiguous. V was pared by 3 bases and J by 2 bases, with 11 bases between. The CDR3 contains 15 residues. CDR1 LNHDA and CDR2 SQIVND come from the germline V gene (reference sequence). The CDR3 coding sequence is TGTGCCAGTAGTATTCGAAAGTCTGCCTACAATGAGCAGTTCTTC. Translating gives CASSIRKSAYNEQFF.

This rearrangement joins TRBV28 to TRBJ2-3; 9 positions agree with TRBD2. CDR1 MDHEN and CDR2 SYDVKM come from the germline V gene. The CDR3 has 18 residues. Trimming cost V 5 bases and J 0 bases; bases outside gene matches: 12. The chain's CDR3 is CASSLTSSGTSSTDTQYF. In DNA form, the CDR3 reads TGTGCCAGCAGTCTCACCTCTAGCGGGACTTCTAGCACAGATACGCAGTATTTT.

This clonotype was counted once. This chain links TRBV28 with TRBJ2-3, with a weak D call TRBD2 (5 bases). Germline loops: CDR1 MDHEN, CDR2 SYDVKM. Trimming removed 6 bases at V and 0 bases at J, with 13 bases between. The CDR3 sequence is 15 residues long. The CDR3 loop reads CASSPGLVSTDTQYF. The CDR3 DNA reads as TGTGCCAGCAGCCCCGGACTGGTTAGCACAGATACGCAGTATTTT.

The chain is built from TRBV5-1 and TRBJ2-7; D is perhaps TRBD2 (6 bases). The V end lost 1 base, the J end lost 2 bases, and 16 bases lay between the germline ends. The CDR3 sequence is 16 residues long. The germline CDR1 and CDR2 sequences are SGHRS and YFSETQ. CDR3 protein: CASSLSPEGSTYEQYF. CDR3 nucleotides: TGCGCCAGCAGCTTGTCCCCGGAGGGGTCCACCTACGAGCAGTACTTC.

Regarding this clonotype: One end of the junction varies from germline; a read error may be responsible. This sequence joins TRBV27 and TRBJ2-1, with 9 bases identical to TRBD2. Looked up from germline, CDR1 is MNHEY and CDR2 is SMNVEV (reference sequence). The CDR3 extends over 17 amino acids. The CDR3 protein is CAGSFNLLAGVNNEQFF. In DNA form, the CDR3 reads TGTGCCGGCAGTTTCAATTTACTAGCGGGTGTAAACAATGAGCAGTTCTTC.

The genes are TRBV9 and TRBJ2-1; 12 positions agree with TRBD2. With V trimmed by 4 bases and J by 8 bases, 10 bases remained unmatched. Germline CDR1 SGDLS, CDR2 YYNGEE. This CDR3 spans 16 amino acids. The chain's CDR3 is CASSPRLAGGPDEQFF. The CDR3 nucleotides read TGTGCCAGCAGCCCCCGTCTAGCGGGAGGGCCTGATGAGCAGTTCTTC.

The chain carries TRBV9 and TRBJ2-1; no clear D gene. Trimming took off 3 bases at V and 7 bases at J, with 8 bases between the two ends. Germline lookup yields CDR1 SGDLS and CDR2 YYNGEE. The CDR3 sequence is 12 residues long. The CDR3 region is CASSGSSNEQFF. CDR3 nucleotides: TGTGCCAGCAGCGGGAGTTCAAATGAGCAGTTCTTC.